This is a list of T cell receptor beta chains from one sample in a study of T cells in Graves' hyperthyroidism and ophthalmopathy. MiXCR was run by TCRdb on the multiplex PCR reads, yielding one entry per CDR3 protein. The sample yields some 570,000 distinct CDR3 sequences, 14% seen once. Sequencing used blood. All receptors come from a woman under 30 with Graves' ophthalmopathy. Both conserved end residues are part of each CDR3. A D gene is named only where the DNA matches it firmly. Clone size is shown for a subset of rows, as once, few, many or a class of expanded clone.

clone size: many
V gene: TRBV11-2
D gene: TRBD2
CDR3 length: 16
J gene: TRBJ2-7
CDR3 protein: CASSSPRRREMHEQYF
CDR3 DNA: TGTGCCAGCAGCTCCCCTAGGAGGCGGGAGATGCACGAGCAGTACTTC

clone size: -
V gene: TRBV5-1
D gene: -
CDR3 length: 15
J gene: TRBJ1-4
CDR3 protein: CASSLGVSTNEKLFF
CDR3 DNA: TGCGCCAGCAGCTTGGGGGTTTCAACTAATGAAAAACTGTTTTTT

clone size: many
V gene: TRBV6-1
D gene: -
CDR3 length: 14
J gene: TRBJ2-7
CDR3 protein: CASSPRPGSYEQYF
CDR3 DNA: TGTGCCAGCAGCCCCCGTCCAGGGTCCTACGAGCAGTACTTC

clone size: many
V gene: TRBV6-1
D gene: -
CDR3 length: 14
J gene: TRBJ2-7
CDR3 protein: CASSVTDGSYEQYF
CDR3 DNA: TGTGCCAGCAGTGTGACCGATGGATCCTACGAGCAGTACTTC

clone size: few
V gene: TRBV29-1
D gene: -
CDR3 length: 13
J gene: TRBJ1-2
CDR3 protein: CSVVALGNYGYTF
CDR3 DNA: TGCAGCGTTGTTGCCCTGGGTAACTATGGCTACACCTTC

clone size: many
V gene: TRBV3-1
D gene: -
CDR3 length: 15
J gene: TRBJ1-2
CDR3 protein: CASSQVPQQGYGYTF
CDR3 DNA: TGTGCCAGCAGCCAAGTCCCCCAGCAGGGCTATGGCTACACCTTC

clone size: many
V gene: TRBV3-1
D gene: TRBD1
CDR3 length: 17
J gene: TRBJ2-7
CDR3 protein: CASSPKWTGTGHNEQYF
CDR3 DNA: TGTGCCAGCAGCCCCAAATGGACAGGGACAGGGCATAACGAGCAGTACTTC

clone size: few
V gene: TRBV9
D gene: -
CDR3 length: 14
J gene: TRBJ2-5
CDR3 protein: CASSPKRGEETQYF
CDR3 DNA: TGTGCCAGCAGCCCTAAGAGGGGGGAAGAGACCCAGTACTTC

clone size: many
V gene: TRBV7-8
D gene: -
CDR3 length: 17
J gene: TRBJ2-1
CDR3 protein: CASSLAIAVPSYNEQFF
CDR3 DNA: TGTGCCAGCAGCTTGGCAATAGCGGTTCCTTCCTACAATGAGCAGTTCTTC

clone size: once
V gene: TRBV28
D gene: TRBD2
CDR3 length: 17
J gene: TRBJ2-5
CDR3 protein: CASRKGLAGGGGETQYF
CDR3 DNA: TGTGCCAGCAGAAAGGGACTAGCGGGAGGGGGTGGGGAGACCCAGTACTTC

clone size: many
V gene: TRBV3-1
D gene: -
CDR3 length: 13
J gene: TRBJ2-7
CDR3 protein: CASSPQLYYEQYF
CDR3 DNA: TGTGCCAGCAGCCCCCAACTCTACTACGAGCAGTACTTC

clone size: -
V gene: TRBV7-9
D gene: -
CDR3 length: 14
J gene: TRBJ1-1
CDR3 protein: CASSTAPLLPEAFF
CDR3 DNA: TGTGCCAGCAGCACGGCTCCTCTACTTCCTGAAGCTTTCTTT

clone size: many
V gene: TRBV12-5
D gene: -
CDR3 length: 14
J gene: TRBJ2-5
CDR3 protein: CASGLGQRQETQYF
CDR3 DNA: TGTGCTAGTGGTCTTGGACAGCGTCAAGAGACCCAGTACTTC

clone size: -
V gene: TRBV28
D gene: -
CDR3 length: 12
J gene: TRBJ2-3
CDR3 protein: CASSAPRLAQYF
CDR3 DNA: TGTGCCAGCAGTGCCCCCAGATTGGCGCAGTATTTT

clone size: many
V gene: TRBV12-5
D gene: TRBD1
CDR3 length: 14
J gene: TRBJ2-7
CDR3 protein: CASASDRGFYEQYF
CDR3 DNA: TGTGCTAGTGCCTCGGACAGGGGGTTCTACGAGCAGTACTTC

clone size: -
V gene: TRBV12-3/TRBV12-4
D gene: -
CDR3 length: 16
J gene: TRBJ2-3
CDR3 protein: CASSFPQAELGDTQYF
CDR3 DNA: TGTGCCAGCAGTTTCCCCCAGGCGGAGTTGGGAGATACGCAGTATTTT

clone size: -
V gene: TRBV15
D gene: -
CDR3 length: 13
J gene: TRBJ2-7
CDR3 protein: CATSRDITREQYF
CDR3 DNA: TGTGCCACCAGCAGAGATATTACCCGCGAGCAGTACTTC

clone size: few
V gene: TRBV9
D gene: TRBD1
CDR3 length: 15
J gene: TRBJ2-6
CDR3 protein: CASSATGGGANVLTF
CDR3 DNA: TGTGCCAGCAGCGCAACAGGGGGTGGGGCCAACGTCCTGACTTTC

clone size: many
V gene: TRBV5-6
D gene: -
CDR3 length: 14
J gene: TRBJ1-5
CDR3 protein: CASSSSGGQGPQHF
CDR3 DNA: TGTGCCAGCAGCTCCTCCGGGGGGCAGGGACCCCAGCATTTT

clone size: -
V gene: TRBV19
D gene: -
CDR3 length: 18
J gene: TRBJ1-2
CDR3 protein: CASSIVPGQYNTNYGYTF
CDR3 DNA: TGTGCCAGTAGTATAGTACCCGGACAGTATAACACTAACTATGGCTACACCTTC

clone size: many
V gene: TRBV12-3/TRBV12-4
D gene: -
CDR3 length: 13
J gene: TRBJ2-1
CDR3 protein: CASSLNTVNEQFF
CDR3 DNA: TGTGCCAGCAGTTTGAACACGGTTAATGAGCAGTTCTTC

clone size: many
V gene: TRBV5-1
D gene: -
CDR3 length: 14
J gene: TRBJ2-1
CDR3 protein: CASSLFGAYNEQFF
CDR3 DNA: TGCGCCAGCAGCTTGTTCGGGGCCTACAATGAGCAGTTCTTC

clone size: few
V gene: TRBV6-5
D gene: -
CDR3 length: 13
J gene: TRBJ1-5
CDR3 protein: CASSYSERQPQHF
CDR3 DNA: TGTGCCAGCAGTTACTCCGAGCGACAGCCCCAGCATTTT

clone size: -
V gene: TRBV6-1
D gene: -
CDR3 length: 15
J gene: TRBJ2-2
CDR3 protein: CASSSRTGSLGELFF
CDR3 DNA: TGTGCCAGCAGTTCGCGGACCGGGTCGCTCGGGGAGCTGTTTTTT

clone size: many
V gene: TRBV9
D gene: -
CDR3 length: 16
J gene: TRBJ2-1
CDR3 protein: CASSVVGGGLDNEQFF
CDR3 DNA: TGTGCCAGCAGCGTAGTTGGGGGAGGATTAGACAATGAGCAGTTCTTC

clone size: many
V gene: TRBV7-8
D gene: TRBD2
CDR3 length: 17
J gene: TRBJ2-5
CDR3 protein: CASSLLGGTRSSETQYF
CDR3 DNA: TGTGCCAGCAGCTTACTGGGAGGGACCCGCAGTTCGGAGACCCAGTACTTC

clone size: -
V gene: TRBV20-1
D gene: -
CDR3 length: 12
J gene: TRBJ2-3
CDR3 protein: CTAGFHGDTQYF
CDR3 DNA: TGCACCGCAGGGTTCCATGGGGATACGCAGTATTTT

clone size: many
V gene: TRBV20-1
D gene: -
CDR3 length: 12
J gene: TRBJ2-2
CDR3 protein: CSARETTVELFF
CDR3 DNA: TGCAGTGCTAGAGAAACCACGGTGGAGCTGTTTTTT

clone size: -
V gene: TRBV4-3
D gene: TRBD2
CDR3 length: 16
J gene: TRBJ2-1
CDR3 protein: CASSQGASGRWNEQFF
CDR3 DNA: TGCGCCAGCAGCCAAGGAGCTAGCGGGAGATGGAATGAGCAGTTCTTC

clone size: -
V gene: TRBV11-3
D gene: -
CDR3 length: 13
J gene: TRBJ1-2
CDR3 protein: CASSLSLDYGYTF
CDR3 DNA: TGTGCCAGCAGCTTATCTTTAGACTATGGCTACACCTTC

clone size: -
V gene: TRBV4-1
D gene: -
CDR3 length: 16
J gene: TRBJ1-3
CDR3 protein: CASSQHLGQAGNTIYF
CDR3 DNA: TGCGCCAGCAGCCAACACTTGGGACAAGCGGGAAACACCATATATTTT

clone size: many
V gene: TRBV28
D gene: TRBD1
CDR3 length: 16
J gene: TRBJ2-5
CDR3 protein: CATREVNRGRLETQYF
CDR3 DNA: TGTGCCACCCGGGAGGTCAACAGGGGGCGTCTGGAGACCCAGTACTTC

clone size: many
V gene: TRBV11-2
D gene: TRBD1
CDR3 length: 13
J gene: TRBJ1-4
CDR3 protein: CASSGTGGEKLFF
CDR3 DNA: TGTGCCAGCAGTGGGACAGGGGGGGAAAAACTGTTTTTT

clone size: -
V gene: TRBV4-3
D gene: -
CDR3 length: 15
J gene: TRBJ2-2
CDR3 protein: CASSQDSGTTGELFF
CDR3 DNA: TGCGCCAGCAGCCAAGATTCAGGGACCACCGGGGAGCTGTTTTTT

clone size: -
V gene: TRBV19
D gene: -
CDR3 length: 15
J gene: TRBJ1-5
CDR3 protein: CASNWGGGVDQPQHF
CDR3 DNA: TGTGCCAGTAATTGGGGGGGGGGTGTCGATCAGCCCCAGCATTTT

clone size: -
V gene: TRBV11-2
D gene: -
CDR3 length: 14
J gene: TRBJ2-2
CDR3 protein: CASSLVENTGELFF
CDR3 DNA: TGTGCCAGCAGCTTAGTCGAGAACACCGGGGAGCTGTTTTTT

clone size: many
V gene: TRBV6-5
D gene: -
CDR3 length: 15
J gene: TRBJ2-7
CDR3 protein: CASSYSGHGSYEQYF
CDR3 DNA: TGTGCCAGCAGTTACTCAGGACACGGATCTTACGAGCAGTACTTC

clone size: -
V gene: TRBV20-1
D gene: -
CDR3 length: 14
J gene: TRBJ2-3
CDR3 protein: CSASYGSFTDTQYF
CDR3 DNA: TGCAGTGCTAGTTACGGGAGCTTTACAGATACGCAGTATTTT

clone size: many
V gene: TRBV28
D gene: -
CDR3 length: 17
J gene: TRBJ2-7
CDR3 protein: CASSYKVWGEDSYEQYF
CDR3 DNA: TGTGCCAGCAGTTATAAGGTGTGGGGGGAGGACTCCTACGAGCAGTACTTC

clone size: many
V gene: TRBV10-3
D gene: -
CDR3 length: 11
J gene: TRBJ2-7
CDR3 protein: CAISDSGEQYF
CDR3 DNA: TGTGCCATCAGTGACTCAGGAGAGCAGTACTTC

clone size: many
V gene: TRBV29-1
D gene: TRBD2
CDR3 length: 16
J gene: TRBJ2-3
CDR3 protein: CSVGGLAGLSTDTQYF
CDR3 DNA: TGCAGCGTTGGAGGACTAGCGGGGCTTAGCACAGATACGCAGTATTTT

clone size: many
V gene: TRBV12-3/TRBV12-4
D gene: -
CDR3 length: 13
J gene: TRBJ1-1
CDR3 protein: CASSPNQDTEAFF
CDR3 DNA: TGTGCCAGCAGTCCCAATCAGGACACTGAAGCTTTCTTT

clone size: many
V gene: TRBV24-1
D gene: TRBD1
CDR3 length: 16
J gene: TRBJ2-5
CDR3 protein: CATSDSRTGAWETQYF
CDR3 DNA: TGTGCCACCAGTGATTCCAGGACAGGGGCATGGGAGACCCAGTACTTC

clone size: -
V gene: TRBV11-3
D gene: -
CDR3 length: 15
J gene: TRBJ2-1
CDR3 protein: CASSPSFEAYNEQFF
CDR3 DNA: TGTGCCAGCAGCCCCTCATTTGAAGCCTACAATGAGCAGTTCTTC

clone size: many
V gene: TRBV6-1
D gene: -
CDR3 length: 15
J gene: TRBJ2-3
CDR3 protein: CASSEVILGTDTQYF
CDR3 DNA: TGTGCCAGCAGCGAAGTGATTTTGGGCACAGATACGCAGTATTTT

clone size: many
V gene: TRBV28
D gene: -
CDR3 length: 18
J gene: TRBJ2-1
CDR3 protein: CASSLSGGGSPSYNEQFF
CDR3 DNA: TGTGCCAGCAGTTTATCGGGAGGGGGCTCCCCCTCCTACAATGAGCAGTTCTTC

clone size: few
V gene: TRBV4-3
D gene: TRBD2
CDR3 length: 20
J gene: TRBJ2-7
CDR3 protein: CASSHLPRTSGRADDYEQYF
CDR3 DNA: TGCGCCAGCAGCCACCTGCCCCGGACTAGCGGGAGGGCCGATGACTACGAGCAGTACTTC

clone size: few
V gene: TRBV6-1
D gene: TRBD1
CDR3 length: 15
J gene: TRBJ2-7
CDR3 protein: CASSFARRGHDEQYF
CDR3 DNA: TGTGCCAGCAGTTTCGCCCGAAGGGGGCACGACGAGCAGTACTTC

clone size: few
V gene: TRBV27
D gene: -
CDR3 length: 17
J gene: TRBJ1-4
CDR3 protein: CASSLSLAWSTNEKLFF
CDR3 DNA: TGTGCCAGCAGTTTATCCCTTGCGTGGTCAACTAATGAAAAACTGTTTTTT

clone size: many
V gene: TRBV11-2
D gene: -
CDR3 length: 14
J gene: TRBJ1-4
CDR3 protein: CASSPTGGDEKLFF
CDR3 DNA: TGTGCCAGCAGCCCCACAGGAGGAGATGAAAAACTGTTTTTT

clone size: many
V gene: TRBV12-3/TRBV12-4
D gene: TRBD2
CDR3 length: 15
J gene: TRBJ2-1
CDR3 protein: CASRARDYPYNEQFF
CDR3 DNA: TGTGCCAGCAGAGCCCGGGACTACCCATACAATGAGCAGTTCTTC

clone size: many
V gene: TRBV2
D gene: -
CDR3 length: 16
J gene: TRBJ1-2
CDR3 protein: CASSDLRTDTNYGYTF
CDR3 DNA: TGTGCCAGCAGTGACCTACGCACGGACACTAACTATGGCTACACCTTC

clone size: -
V gene: TRBV20-1
D gene: TRBD2
CDR3 length: 19
J gene: TRBJ2-4
CDR3 protein: CSARKPGLEDRLAKNIQYF
CDR3 DNA: TGCAGTGCTAGGAAACCGGGACTAGAGGATCGGTTAGCCAAAAACATTCAGTACTTC

clone size: few
V gene: TRBV19
D gene: TRBD1
CDR3 length: 15
J gene: TRBJ1-2
CDR3 protein: CASSIAGQSNSGYTF
CDR3 DNA: TGTGCCAGTAGTATCGCGGGACAGTCAAACTCTGGCTACACCTTC